Given below is one T cell receptor (beta chain) in context. This entry is derived from a study of blood T cell repertoires in COVID-19. In the study overall: The United States, Italy and Spain were the sources of the acute and convalescent COVID-19 samples. T cells, B-cell-depleted T cells, or PBMCs supplied cDNA or gDNA.

As originally analysed: Reference gene primer amplification gave estimated nucleated cell counts. TCRdb's copy holds only in-frame clones and misses some; the assay was immunoSEQ multiplex PCR. V, J and clone size are taken as reported in that table, and D and trimming were inferred from the DNA itself. The table has approximately 150,000 clones, roughly 87% seen once. From germline, CDR1 is LNHDA and CDR2 SQIVND (reference sequence). The CDR3 consists of 14 residues. V was cut by 3 bases and J by 5 bases, with 14 bases left in between. The chain combines TRBV19 with TRBJ2-7; possibly TRBD2 for D (7 bases). The specimen sequenced was peripheral blood. The source is a woman in her sixties who had recovered from COVID-19. The CDR3 nucleotides are TGTGCCAGTAGTATTAGGGGGGGCAGCGACGAGCAGTACTTC. It codes for CASSIRGGSDEQYF.